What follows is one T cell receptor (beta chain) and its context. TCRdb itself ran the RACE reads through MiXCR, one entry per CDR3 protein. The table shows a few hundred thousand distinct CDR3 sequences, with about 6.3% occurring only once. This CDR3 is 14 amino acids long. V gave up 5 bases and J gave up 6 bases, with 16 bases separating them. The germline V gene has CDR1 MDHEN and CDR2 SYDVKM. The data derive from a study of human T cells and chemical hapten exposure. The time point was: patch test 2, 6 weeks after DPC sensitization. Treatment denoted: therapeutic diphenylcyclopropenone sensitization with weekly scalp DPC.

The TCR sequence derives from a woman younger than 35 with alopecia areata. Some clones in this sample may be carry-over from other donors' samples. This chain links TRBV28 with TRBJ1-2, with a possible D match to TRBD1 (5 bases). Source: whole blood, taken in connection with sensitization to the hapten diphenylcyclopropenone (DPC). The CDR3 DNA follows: TGTGCCAGCAGTCCGGGGCCCACCCCCCATGGCTACACCTTC. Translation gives CASSPGPTPHGYTF.